Following are 24 T cell receptor beta chains from one sample sequenced in a study of shared clonotypes between healthy human individuals. Positively selected for CCR7, the CD45RO-negative cells used as naive CD8 cells excluded terminally differentiated effector memory CD45RA+ cells. Profiling relied on immunoSEQ multiplex PCR, and the TCRdb table lists in-frame clones only, not all of them. The sample has roughly 1,800,000 clones, about 95% seen once. Sequenced sample: naive CD8+ T cells sorted from blood. Source of these receptors: a man aged 18 to 29 in good health.

This sequence joins TRBV6-5 and TRBJ1-2, with a possible D match to TRBD1 (6 bases). The CDR3 consists of 13 residues. Germline-derived CDR1 and CDR2 are MNHEY and SVGAGI. V was shortened by 5 bases and J by 4 bases, with 11 bases between the two germline ends. The CDR3 here is CASSPDSPYGYTF. As DNA, the CDR3 is TGTGCCAGCAGTCCGGACAGCCCCTATGGCTACACCTTC.

V gene TRBV28 combines with J gene TRBJ2-3, with TRBD1 matching over 9 bases. CDR1 is MDHEN and CDR2 is SYDVKM in the germline V gene. The V segment lost 3 bases and the J segment 3 bases; nucleotides outside the gene matches: 7. The CDR3 is 16 residues long. The CDR3 sequence is CASSFGTGFRTDTQYF. DNA for the CDR3: TGTGCCAGCAGTTTCGGGACAGGGTTTAGAACAGATACGCAGTATTTT. Drawing the rest from reference TRBV28 and TRBJ2-3, the complete variable domain is DVKVTQSSRYLVKRTGEKVFLECVQDMDHENMFWYRQDPGLGLRLIYFSYDVKMKEKGDIPEGYSVSREKKERFSLILESASTNQTSMYLCASSFGTGFRTDTQYFGPGTRLTVL.

The chain is built from TRBV6-1 and TRBJ2-5, with TRBD2 identical over 11 bases. Germline V CDR1 and CDR2: MNHNS, SASEGT. This CDR3 contains 16 residues. The V segment lost 3 bases and the J segment 5 bases; nucleotides outside the gene matches: 8. The CDR3 here is CASSEGLAAPWETQYF. Here the CDR3 DNA reads TGTGCCAGCAGTGAGGGACTAGCGGCACCCTGGGAGACCCAGTACTTC.

This sequence joins TRBV2 and TRBJ2-7; 8 bases align to TRBD2. CDR1 SNHLY and CDR2 FYNNEI come from the germline V gene. Trimming took 8 bases from V and 2 from J; bases not matched to a gene: 8. The CDR3 covers 14 residues. The DNA of the CDR3 is TGTGCCAGCCGGAGAGAGGGACTAGCCTACGAGCAGTACTTC. Translated, it gives CASRREGLAYEQYF.

Of note for this clone: This same CDR3 is encoded by further DNA sequences in the sample. The chain links TRBV5-6 to TRBJ2-7, with 8 bases fitting TRBD1. The germline V gene has CDR1 SGHDT and CDR2 YYEEEE. Germline trimming cut 3 bases from V and 2 bases from J; bases unmatched to any gene: 1. This CDR3 region has 13 residues. CDR3 DNA sequence: TGTGCCAGCAGCTGGGACAGGACCTACGAGCAGTACTTC. Residues: CASSWDRTYEQYF.

V usage is TRBV27 and J usage is TRBJ2-7; TRBD2 aligns across 10 bases. Unmatched junction bases numbered 13, after V lost 4 bases and J lost 7 bases. The germline CDR1 and CDR2 sequences are MNHEY and SMNVEV (reference sequence). The CDR3 has 16 residues. CDR3 nucleotide sequence: TGTGCCAGCAGTTCGCCTGGCAGCGGGGGGGCAGGAGAGCAGTACTTC. It yields the protein CASSSPGSGGAGEQYF.

The chain combines TRBV7-3 with TRBJ1-6, with TRBD1 matching over 7 bases. J gave up 7 bases and V 1 base, and 4 bases lay outside the gene matches. In germline, CDR1 is SGHTA, CDR2 FQGTGA. The CDR3 sequence is 15 residues long. CDR3 sequence reads: CASSLNPGQNSPLHF. CDR3 DNA sequence: TGTGCCAGCAGCTTAAACCCGGGACAGAATTCACCCCTCCACTTT.

The V gene is TRBV6-4, the J gene TRBJ1-6; perhaps TRBD1 as D (5 bases). Germline loops: CDR1 MRHNA, CDR2 SNTAGT. The CDR3 is 13 amino acids. V was clipped by 2 bases and J by 9 bases, with 8 bases between them. The CDR3 DNA reads as TGTGCCAGCAGTGACGGGGGAGGTTCACCCCTCCACTTT. It translates to CASSDGGGSPLHF.

The chain recombines TRBV5-4 with TRBJ2-7, with TRBD1 identical over 10 bases. From germline, CDR1 is SGHNT and CDR2 YYREEE (reference sequence). Trimming took 0 bases from V and 3 from J; bases not matched to a gene: 3. The CDR3 runs to 15 residues. Here the CDR3 reads CASSLVGQGYYEQYF. In nucleotides, the CDR3 is TGTGCCAGCAGCTTGGTGGGACAGGGGTACTACGAGCAGTACTTC.

The genes are TRBV7-9 and TRBJ1-5; 10 bases are a match to TRBD1. CDR3 length equals 15 residues. Germline V CDR1 and CDR2: SEHNR, FQNEAQ (reference sequence). Trimming cost V 6 bases and J 4 bases; bases outside gene matches: 6. This chain's CDR3 is CASSGGQGWNQPQHF. The DNA for the CDR3 is TGTGCCAGCAGTGGGGGACAGGGGTGGAATCAGCCCCAGCATTTT.

This clone was seen a few times. Other DNA sequences in this sample translate to the same CDR3. This chain joins TRBV27 and TRBJ1-6, with D possibly being TRBD1 (5 bases). Trimming took off 3 bases at V and 10 bases at J, with 10 bases between the two ends. Germline V gene lookup returns CDR1 MNHEY and CDR2 SMNVEV (reference sequence). CDR3 size: 13 residues. The CDR3 sequence: CASSLGGNSPLHF. As DNA, the CDR3 is TGTGCCAGCAGTTTGGGGGGGAACTCACCCCTCCACTTT.

This chain uses TRBV30 with TRBJ1-2; possible D gene TRBD1, 5 bases. The CDR3 is 12 residues long. Germline CDR1 is GTSNPN and CDR2 is SVGIG (reference sequence). The ends were cut back, 2 bases at V and 8 bases at J, with 12 bases in the middle. CDR3 sequence reads: CAWSWDPAGYTF. In DNA, the CDR3 is TGTGCCTGGAGTTGGGACCCCGCCGGCTACACCTTC.

As to this clone: Distinct nucleotide sequences in the sample also encode this CDR3. This rearrangement joins TRBV9 to TRBJ1-1, with D possibly TRBD1 on 5 matching bases. The CDR3 contains 13 residues. In germline, CDR1 is SGDLS, CDR2 YYNGEE. Trimming took off 2 bases at V and 1 base at J, with 6 bases between the two ends. The CDR3 DNA sequence: TGTGCCAGCAGCGTCCAGGGGAACACTGAAGCTTTCTTT. This encodes CASSVQGNTEAFF. Based on the CDR3 plus reference TRBV9 and TRBJ1-1, the full variable domain is DSGVTQTPKHLITATGQRVTLRCSPRSGDLSVYWYQQSLDQGLQFLIQYYNGEERAKGNILERFSAQQFPDLHSELNLSSLELGDSALYFCASSVQGNTEAFFGQGTRLTVV.

On this clone: Other DNA sequences in the same sample also yield this CDR3. The rearrangement uses TRBV7-2 and TRBJ2-3; the match to TRBD2 covers 8 bases. The trim removed 1 base at V and 0 bases at J, leaving 3 bases unmatched. Germline V lookup: CDR1 SGHTA, CDR2 FQGNSA. This CDR3 has 16 amino acids. CDR3 residues: CASSLGASGSTDTQYF. DNA of the CDR3: TGTGCCAGCAGCTTAGGTGCTAGCGGGAGCACAGATACGCAGTATTTT.

V is TRBV6-5 and J is TRBJ2-3; 9 positions match TRBD2. After removal of 3 bases from V and 8 bases from J, the junction contained 9 bases not matched to a gene. Germline loops: CDR1 MNHEY, CDR2 SVGAGI. There are 15 residues in the CDR3. CDR3 region: CASSYEAGGGGTQYF. The DNA of the CDR3 is TGTGCCAGCAGTTATGAAGCGGGGGGAGGTGGTACGCAGTATTTT.

The chain combines TRBV6-6 with TRBJ2-7; possibly TRBD1 for D (5 bases). This CDR3 comprises 13 residues. Trimming shortened V by 8 bases and J by 0 bases, and 11 bases separated the two germline ends. Germline lookup yields CDR1 MNHNY and CDR2 SVGAGI (reference sequence). CDR3 coding DNA: TGTGCCAGCGTCCGAGACAGCTCCTACGAGCAGTACTTC. Translation: CASVRDSSYEQYF.

The chain is built from TRBV5-6 and TRBJ2-7, with 8 bases lining up with TRBD2. The CDR3 length is 18 residues. Germline V CDR1 and CDR2: SGHDT, YYEEEE. Germline trimming cut 1 base from V and 5 bases from J; bases unmatched to any gene: 17. For the CDR3, the DNA is TGTGCCAGCAGCTTGCGTTTATTCAAACGGGAGGGAAGCGACGAGCAGTACTTC. Amino acids: CASSLRLFKREGSDEQYF.

This chain joins TRBV7-8 and TRBJ2-7, with TRBD2 identical over 10 bases. Unmatched junction bases numbered 5, after V lost 0 bases and J lost 3 bases. The CDR3 is made up of 16 amino acids. Looked up from germline, CDR1 is SGHVS and CDR2 is FQNEAQ. CDR3 sequence: CASSLAQASGSYEQYF. The CDR3 nucleotides read TGTGCCAGCAGCTTAGCGCAGGCTAGCGGGAGCTACGAGCAGTACTTC.

The chain combines TRBV2 with TRBJ1-2; perhaps TRBD1 as D (6 bases). CDR3 length: 11 residues. The germline V gene encodes CDR1 SNHLY and CDR2 FYNNEI. CDR3 loop: CAPRDIYGYTF. For the CDR3, the DNA is TGTGCTCCACGGGACATCTATGGCTACACCTTC.

The chain couples TRBV11-2 to TRBJ1-6, with D maybe TRBD1 (5 bases). CDR1 SGHAT and CDR2 FQNNGV come from the germline V gene. The CDR3 consists of 13 residues. The ends were cut back, 5 bases at V and 9 bases at J, with 11 bases in the middle. CDR3 sequence: CASSQGGASPLHF. For the CDR3, the DNA is TGTGCCAGCAGCCAGGGCGGGGCTTCACCCCTCCACTTT. The whole variable domain, filled in from reference TRBV11-2 and TRBJ1-6, reads EAGVAQSPRYKIIEKRQSVAFWCNPISGHATLYWYQQILGQGPKLLIQFQNNGVVDDSQLPKDRFSAERLKGVDSTLKIQPAKLEDSAVYLCASSQGGASPLHFGNGTRLTVT.

This clone was detected only once. The genes are TRBV29-1 and TRBJ1-1, with 10 bases identical to TRBD1. Looked up from germline, CDR1 is SQVTM and CDR2 is ANQGSEA. V lost 4 bases to trimming and J lost 6 bases; unmatched junction nucleotides: 14. The CDR3 loop spans 16 amino acids. CDR3 nucleotides: TGCAGCGTTGTCGGAGAACACGGGACAGGGGTCTCTGAAGCTTTCTTT. It is translated as CSVVGEHGTGVSEAFF.

The V and J genes are TRBV5-6 and TRBJ2-1; D gene ambiguous. Germline CDR1 and CDR2: SGHDT and YYEEEE. The CDR3 has 11 amino acids. V was cut by 6 bases and J by 6 bases, with 7 bases left in between. The CDR3 DNA reads TGTGCCAGCAATCTACTCAATGAGCAGTTCTTC. It translates to CASNLLNEQFF.

This chain uses TRBV5-4 with TRBJ2-7, with a weak D call TRBD2 (5 bases). The CDR3 length is 14 residues. V was cut by 5 bases and J by 1 base, with 13 bases left in between. Germline V gene sequence: CDR1 SGHNT, CDR2 YYREEE (reference sequence). CDR3 loop: CASSSSDSSYEQYF. DNA of the CDR3: TGTGCCAGCAGTTCCTCGGACTCATCCTACGAGCAGTACTTC.

V and J are TRBV19 and TRBJ1-1; D uncertain. The V and J ends lost 4 bases and 5 bases respectively, with 14 bases between them. The CDR3 runs 14 residues. CDR1 LNHDA and CDR2 SQIVND come from the germline V gene (reference sequence). CDR3 nucleotides: TGTGCCAGTAGTACGACCCTAATGGGGACTGAAGCTTTCTTT. It encodes CASSTTLMGTEAFF.